These T cell receptor beta chains were read from a single sample in a study of blood T cell repertoires in COVID-19. The assay was immunoSEQ multiplex PCR, and TCRdb's table has in-frame clones only and misses some. This repertoire shows roughly 240,000 clones, around nine tenths found once; its top ten account for under 2%. The sample consisted of peripheral blood. Every receptor here comes from a woman in her sixties who had recovered from COVID-19. The CDR3 runs from the conserved cysteine through the conserved F or W. The D gene is left open where the match is weak. Clone size appears in some rows only: once, few, many, or a class for an expanded clone.

J gene	D gene	clone size	V gene	CDR3 protein	CDR3 DNA
TRBJ2-5	TRBD1	NA	TRBV7-9	CASSVTGTTETQYF	TGTGCCAGCAGCGTGACAGGGACCACGGAGACCCAGTACTTC
TRBJ2-7	NA	NA	TRBV28	CASSLPESSGLRYEQYF	TGTGCCAGCAGTTTACCGGAGAGTTCGGGACTGCGCTACGAGCAGTACTTC
TRBJ2-7	TRBD2	NA	TRBV11-1	CASSPSRSGGAYEQYF	TGTGCCAGCAGCCCTTCCCGAAGCGGGGGCGCCTACGAGCAGTACTTC
TRBJ1-1	NA	NA	TRBV18	CASSPEFRNTEAFF	TGTGCCAGCTCACCCGAGTTCCGGAACACTGAAGCTTTCTTT
TRBJ1-1	NA	NA	TRBV18	CASSSGDEAFF	TGTGCCAGCTCCTCGGGGGATGAAGCTTTCTTT
TRBJ2-7	NA	NA	TRBV4-1	CASSQGQGAEQYF	TGCGCCAGCAGCCAAGGACAAGGGGCCGAGCAGTACTTC
TRBJ1-1	NA	NA	TRBV9	CASSVEGFMNTEAFF	TGTGCCAGCAGCGTCGAGGGCTTCATGAACACTGAAGCTTTCTTT
TRBJ2-5	TRBD2	once	TRBV28	CASSTTPGGPGETQYF	TGTGCCAGCAGTACGACGCCGGGGGGGCCCGGAGAGACCCAGTACTTC
TRBJ1-4	NA	NA	TRBV27	CASSPSSSAGNEKLFF	TGTGCCAGCAGTCCCAGCTCAAGTGCGGGTAATGAAAAACTGTTTTTT
TRBJ2-1	NA	NA	TRBV7-2	CASSLDRNNEQFF	TGTGCCAGCAGCTTAGACAGAAACAATGAGCAGTTCTTC
TRBJ2-2	NA	NA	TRBV7-8	CASSHVEGANTGELFF	TGTGCCAGCAGCCACGTCGAGGGGGCGAACACCGGGGAGCTGTTTTTT
TRBJ2-1	TRBD2	once	TRBV19	CASSTSGGAGEQFF	TGTGCCAGTAGTACGAGCGGGGGGGCGGGTGAGCAGTTCTTC
TRBJ1-5	NA	once	TRBV7-6	CASSPHATGISPQHF	TGTGCCAGCAGCCCACACGCTACGGGTATCTCACCCCAGCATTTT
TRBJ2-1	NA	NA	TRBV11-2	CASSQKTDSNEQFF	TGTGCCAGCAGCCAAAAGACCGACTCCAATGAGCAGTTCTTC
TRBJ2-1	TRBD2	NA	TRBV19	CASSIPQRGATHEQFF	TGTGCCAGTAGTATTCCCCAGCGGGGGGCCACCCATGAGCAGTTCTTC
TRBJ2-7	NA	NA	TRBV7-9	CASTQYGESYEQYF	TGTGCCAGCACCCAATATGGGGAGTCCTACGAGCAGTACTTC
TRBJ1-5	TRBD1	NA	TRBV18	CASSPWDSVSSNQPQHF	TGTGCCAGCTCACCATGGGACAGTGTGAGTAGCAATCAGCCCCAGCATTTT
TRBJ1-1	TRBD1	NA	TRBV3-1/TRBV3-2	CASSLDRDFLTPNTEAFF	TGTGCCAGCAGCTTGGACAGGGATTTCCTTACCCCTAACACTGAAGCTTTCTTT
TRBJ1-1	TRBD1	once	TRBV7-3	CASSLDRANTEAFF	TGTGCCAGCAGCCTAGACAGGGCTAACACTGAAGCTTTCTTT
TRBJ2-7	TRBD1	NA	TRBV4-2	CASSPTGTGGNEQYF	TGTGCCAGCAGCCCCACCGGGACAGGGGGAAACGAGCAGTACTTC
TRBJ2-5	TRBD1	NA	TRBV5-1	CASSLGGQQETQYF	TGCGCCAGCAGCTTGGGGGGACAGCAAGAGACCCAGTACTTC
TRBJ1-3	NA	few	TRBV6-4	CPDGDTIYF	TGTCCAGACGGGGACACCATATATTTT
TRBJ1-4	TRBD1	NA	TRBV7-9	CASSFTGTGREKLFF	TGTGCCAGCAGCTTTACCGGGACAGGGCGTGAAAAACTGTTTTTT
TRBJ1-1	NA	NA	TRBV5-6	CASSPGPREVTEAFF	TGTGCCAGCAGCCCCGGCCCCAGGGAGGTCACTGAAGCTTTCTTT
TRBJ1-1	NA	NA	TRBV9	CASSGRGTEAFF	TGTGCCAGCAGTGGCAGGGGCACTGAAGCTTTCTTT
TRBJ2-5	TRBD2	NA	TRBV7-9	CASSSGLARQETQYF	TGTGCCAGCAGCTCAGGACTAGCGCGGCAAGAGACCCAGTACTTC
TRBJ1-2	TRBD1	NA	TRBV4-1	CASSLGPPAQGRVYGYTF	TGCGCCAGCAGCCTCGGACCCCCCGCACAGGGGAGAGTCTATGGCTACACCTTC
TRBJ1-1	NA	NA	TRBV11-3	CASSYTFSTEAFF	TGTGCCAGCAGCTACACGTTTTCCACTGAAGCTTTCTTT
TRBJ2-3	TRBD2	NA	TRBV5-1	CASSLSSGGALDTQYF	TGCGCCAGCAGCTTGTCTAGCGGGGGGGCCCTAGATACGCAGTATTTT
TRBJ1-5	TRBD1	NA	TRBV10-3	CAISDLQGGAQHF	TGTGCCATCAGTGACCTACAGGGGGGGGCTCAGCATTTT
TRBJ2-7	TRBD1	NA	TRBV11-2	CASSPSNRGEQYF	TGTGCCAGCAGCCCCTCCAACAGGGGCGAGCAGTACTTC
TRBJ1-1	NA	few	TRBV9	CASSVGINTEAFF	TGTGCCAGCAGCGTAGGTATCAACACTGAAGCTTTCTTT
TRBJ2-5	TRBD1	NA	TRBV7-2	CASSGKGATETQYF	TGTGCCAGCAGCGGGAAGGGGGCCACGGAGACCCAGTACTTC
TRBJ1-2	NA	NA	TRBV5-6	CASSLVGTEGSYGYTF	TGTGCCAGCAGCTTGGTGGGGACGGAGGGTAGCTATGGCTACACCTTC
TRBJ2-6	NA	few	TRBV7-8	CASSLARGSGANVLTF	TGTGCCAGCAGCTTAGCGCGGGGCTCTGGGGCCAACGTCCTGACTTTC
TRBJ1-4	NA	NA	TRBV19	CASSPTGRVEKLFF	TGTGCCAGTAGTCCTACAGGCAGAGTTGAAAAACTGTTTTTT
TRBJ2-1	NA	NA	TRBV7-8	CASSLPGWDNEQFF	TGTGCCAGCAGCTTACCAGGGTGGGACAATGAGCAGTTCTTC
TRBJ1-2	TRBD1	NA	TRBV4-3	CASSQEGGRGQGYTF	TGCGCCAGCAGCCAAGAAGGTGGTAGGGGACAGGGCTACACCTTC
TRBJ2-7	NA	NA	TRBV5-5	CASSSGVISYEQYF	TGTGCCAGCAGCTCAGGGGTAATTTCCTACGAGCAGTACTTC
TRBJ2-5	TRBD1	NA	TRBV28	CASSFTGGEETQYF	TGTGCCAGCAGTTTTACAGGGGGCGAGGAGACCCAGTACTTC
TRBJ1-1	NA	NA	TRBV5-1	CASSLDGTNTEAFF	TGCGCCAGCAGCTTGGATGGCACCAACACTGAAGCTTTCTTT
TRBJ1-4	TRBD1	NA	TRBV5-1	CASSFSGTGGEKLFF	TGCGCCAGCAGCTTTTCCGGGACAGGGGGTGAAAAACTGTTTTTT
TRBJ1-1	TRBD1	NA	TRBV9	CASSVGSGGGLLNTEAFF	TGTGCCAGCAGCGTAGGCTCAGGGGGCGGCCTTTTGAACACTGAAGCTTTCTTT
TRBJ2-5	TRBD2	NA	TRBV3-1/TRBV3-2	CASSPLAGEETQYF	TGTGCCAGCAGCCCTCTAGCGGGGGAAGAGACCCAGTACTTC
TRBJ1-3	TRBD1	NA	TRBV28	CASSRYRGATLGNTIYF	TGTGCCAGCAGTCGGTACAGGGGTGCCACGCTCGGAAACACCATATATTTT
TRBJ1-5	TRBD1	NA	TRBV2	CASSGTGGAGQPQHF	TGTGCCAGCAGTGGGACAGGGGGCGCAGGGCAGCCCCAGCATTTT
TRBJ2-7	NA	NA	TRBV19	CASSEAGLEQYF	TGTGCCAGTAGTGAAGCGGGTCTCGAGCAGTACTTC
TRBJ2-1	TRBD2	NA	TRBV5-8	CASSKNRLAFSYEQFF	TGTGCCAGCAGCAAAAACCGACTAGCTTTTAGTTATGAGCAGTTCTTC
TRBJ2-7	NA	NA	TRBV10-3	CAISGDMAPGLEQYF	TGTGCCATCAGTGGGGACATGGCCCCCGGATTGGAGCAGTACTTC
TRBJ2-3	NA	NA	TRBV9	CASSSRPPPDTQYF	TGTGCCAGCAGCTCCCGTCCCCCCCCAGATACGCAGTATTTT
TRBJ2-5	TRBD2	NA	TRBV7-2	CASSRGGEETQYF	TGTGCCAGCAGCCGGGGAGGGGAAGAGACCCAGTACTTC
TRBJ1-4	NA	NA	TRBV7-8	CASSLVAGRPNEKLFF	TGTGCCAGCAGCTTAGTCGCGGGGCGCCCCAATGAAAAACTGTTTTTT
TRBJ2-2	TRBD2	NA	TRBV9	CASSVEVAGDTGELFF	TGTGCCAGCAGCGTAGAGGTAGCGGGGGACACCGGGGAGCTGTTTTTT
TRBJ1-5	NA	few	TRBV7-2	CASSPGGISNQPQHF	TGTGCCAGCAGCCCCGGGGGGATAAGCAATCAGCCCCAGCATTTT
TRBJ1-2	NA	NA	TRBV2	CASTGEGYGYTF	TGTGCCAGCACAGGGGAGGGCTATGGCTACACCTTC